This TCR beta chain emerged from a study of OX40 agonist ivuxolimab in advanced cancers. Concerning the study at large: Ivuxolimab was a fully human IgG2 agonistic monoclonal antibody targeting the costimulatory receptor OX40 (CD134). Intravenous ivuxolimab was administered to patients every 2 weeks at six dose levels: 0.01, 0.1, 0.3, 1.5, 3 and 10 mg/kg. Among the roughly 52 dose-escalation patients, around 19 had hepatocellular carcinoma, approximately 15 melanoma, 9 renal cell carcinoma and 9 head and neck cancer. In the dose-escalation cohort, about four fifths of patients were male, and the mean age was roughly 60 years with a range of about 23 to 79. Patients were allowed to have had prior anti-PD-1, anti-PD-L1 or anti-CTLA-4 therapy, and about 40% of the dose-escalation patients had been treated with checkpoint inhibitors. Three dose-escalation patients achieved partial responses, one with hepatocellular carcinoma and two with cutaneous melanoma. The point of sequencing TCRbeta in the periphery was to test whether ivuxolimab changed TCR sequence diversity and drove clonal T-cell expansion. The paper reports the monotherapy dose-escalation portion (N of about 52 patients) of the phase I ivuxolimab trial.

Patients with autoimmune disease history or receiving systemic immunosuppression were excluded from the trial. In every dose cohort, peripheral blood was drawn for TCR sequencing at baseline, cycle 4 day 1, and cycle 7 day 1. Samples came from an open-label, multicenter, first-in-human phase I dose-escalation trial of ivuxolimab. Adults with locally advanced or metastatic melanoma, renal cell carcinoma, hepatocellular carcinoma or head and neck squamous cell carcinoma were enrolled in the trial. Before TCR sequencing, CD4+ T cells and CD8+ T cells from peripheral blood were sorted into separate populations. As to this clone: Its antigen target is currently unknown. No clone much larger than this one lies a single base away; base qualities are absent.

The CDR3 contains 13 residues, cysteine and phenylalanine counted. Only the CDR3 part of the read is kept: 39 bases, read in frame from the first base. Cut back by 5 bases and 0 bases, the V and J ends lie 7 bases apart. CDR1 and CDR2, looked up from the germline V gene, are SGHNT and YENEEA. General findings and caveats noted by the study authors: The antigen specificity of the clonally expanded peripheral T cells was not determined. After ivuxolimab, more expanded clones were found on average in CD8+ T cells than in CD4+ T cells. In the 0.1-3.0 mg/kg groups, partial responders had among the lowest normalized peripheral clonal expansion, particularly in CD8+ T cells. Clonal expansion of both CD4+ and CD8+ blood T cells was observed from baseline to week 6 at doses 0.1 to 3.0 mg/kg. Low levels of normalized T-cell clonal expansion were also seen in some patients who did not respond.

Genomic DNA was isolated from the sorted cells so that the TCRbeta CDR3 region could be sequenced. TCRbeta CDR3 regions were sequenced using the immunoSEQ Assay. The clones in this table, taken by TCRdb from immuneACCESS, are in-frame only. Not every clone is retained; where verified, under half of the shortfall comes from an unresolved V gene, and the cause of the rest is unknown. This sample holds over 15,000 clones; around 91% were observed only once. The ten largest clones represent over 45% of the sample. This sequence uses TRBV11-3 and TRBJ2-5; the D gene lacks a confident call. The sequencing used CD4+ or CD8+ T cells sorted from blood, collected in a trial of the OX40 agonist ivuxolimab. This TCR was sampled from an adult with an advanced solid tumor such as melanoma, head and neck, liver or kidney cancer. The CDR3: CASSDTNQETQYF. The sequence in DNA is TGTGCCAGCAGCGACACCAACCAAGAGACCCAGTACTTC. The variable domain in full, with residues beyond the CDR3 obtained from the reference TRBV11-3 and TRBJ2-5 genes, is EAGVVQSPRYKIIEKKQPVAFWCNPISGHNTLYWYLQNLGQGPELLIRYENEEAVDDSQLPKDRFSAERLKGVDSTLKIQPAELGDSAVYLCASSDTNQETQYFGPGTRLLVL.